The rows below give T cell receptor beta chains drawn from one sample of a study of cytomegalovirus exposure and HLA in healthy donors. Profiled with immunoSEQ multiplex PCR; TCRdb holds only in-frame clones, not every one. Seen here are approximately 54,000 clones, roughly 84% observed once, and the top ten hold approximately 3%. The specimen sequenced was PBMCs. All receptors come from a woman aged 18-30 years in good health and CMV-seronegative. Each CDR3 is given with its conserved first and last residue.

TRBV28	14	TRBJ2-7	CASRGGDRVYEQYF
TRBV6-5	15	TRBJ1-2	CASSRWGGADYGYTF
TRBV7-7	14	TRBJ2-2	CASSSGQGDGELFF
TRBV2	15	TRBJ2-1	CASSVLGNSYNEQFF
TRBV20-1	11	TRBJ1-1	CSALREVKAFF
TRBV28	13	TRBJ2-7	CASSFAGSYEQYF
TRBV5-1	14	TRBJ1-2	CASSLAGQYYGYTF
TRBV27	13	TRBJ2-7	CASSLRGPYEQYF
TRBV4-1	16	TRBJ1-2	CASSQGPGTGGRGHTF
TRBV5-1	15	TRBJ2-3	CASSLAGGPADTQYF
TRBV5-5	15	TRBJ1-1	CASSLLGGGTTEAFF
TRBV5-1	14	TRBJ2-1	CASSLGTSGNEQFF
TRBV19	12	TRBJ2-3	CASSPSTDTQYF
TRBV6-4	13	TRBJ2-3	CASASGSTDTQYF
TRBV7-8	16	TRBJ1-2	CASSLVRTGSLYGYTF